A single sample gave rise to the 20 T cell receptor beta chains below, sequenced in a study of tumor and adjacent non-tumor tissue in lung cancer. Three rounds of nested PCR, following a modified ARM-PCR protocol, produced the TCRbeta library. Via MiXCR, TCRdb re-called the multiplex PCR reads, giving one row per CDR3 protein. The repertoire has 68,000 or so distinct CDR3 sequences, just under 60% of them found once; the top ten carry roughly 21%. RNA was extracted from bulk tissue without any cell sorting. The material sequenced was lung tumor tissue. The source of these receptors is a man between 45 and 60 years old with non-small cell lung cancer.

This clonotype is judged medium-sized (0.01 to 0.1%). Here the CDR3 reads CASSQELLMNTEAFF. CDR3 bases: TGTGCCAGCAGCCAAGAATTGCTTATGAACACTGAAGCTTTCTTT. The chain links TRBV4-2 to TRBJ1-1; no firm D call. CDR3 length: 15 residues. Trimming cost V 0 bases and J 0 bases, with 8 bases left between them. The V gene's germline CDR1 is LGHNA and CDR2 YNFKEQ.

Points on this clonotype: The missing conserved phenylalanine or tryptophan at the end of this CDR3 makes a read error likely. The CDR3 DNA reads as TGTGCCTCCAGGGCCTATAGCAATCAGCCCCAGTATCTT. Residues: CASRAYSNQPQYL. This rearrangement joins TRBV6-1 to TRBJ1-5; tentatively, D is TRBD1 (5 bases). The tail of the sequence fits TRBJ2-3 better, so the J call may be wrong. This CDR3 has 13 amino acids. CDR1 and CDR2 from the germline V gene are MNHNS and SASEGT.

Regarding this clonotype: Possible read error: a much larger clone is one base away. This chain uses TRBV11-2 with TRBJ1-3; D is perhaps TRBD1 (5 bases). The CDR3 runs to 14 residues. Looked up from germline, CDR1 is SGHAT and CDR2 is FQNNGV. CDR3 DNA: TGTGCCAGTTCGACCAGGGTTTCTGGAGACACCATATATTTT. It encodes CASSTRVSGDTIYF.

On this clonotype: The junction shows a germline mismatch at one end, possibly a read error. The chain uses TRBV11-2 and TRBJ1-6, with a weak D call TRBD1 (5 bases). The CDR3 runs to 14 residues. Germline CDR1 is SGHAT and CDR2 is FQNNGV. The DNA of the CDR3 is TGTGCCAGCAGCTTAGGGGGCGGTAATTTACCCCTCAACTTT. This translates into CASSLGGGNLPLNF. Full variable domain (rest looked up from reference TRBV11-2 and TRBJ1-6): EAGVAQSPRYKIIEKRQSVAFWCNPISGHATLYWYQQILGQGPKLLIQFQNNGVVDDSQLPKDRFSAERLKGVDSTLKIQPAKLEDSAVYLCASSLGGGNLPLNFGNGTRLTVT.

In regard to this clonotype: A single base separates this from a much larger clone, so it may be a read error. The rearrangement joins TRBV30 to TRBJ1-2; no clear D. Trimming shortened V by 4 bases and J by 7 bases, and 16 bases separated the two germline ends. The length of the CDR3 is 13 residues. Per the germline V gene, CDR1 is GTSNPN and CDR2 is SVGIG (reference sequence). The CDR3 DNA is TGTGCCTGGAAAGTCGAGGGATTGCTTGGCTACACCTTC. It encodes CAWKVEGLLGYTF.

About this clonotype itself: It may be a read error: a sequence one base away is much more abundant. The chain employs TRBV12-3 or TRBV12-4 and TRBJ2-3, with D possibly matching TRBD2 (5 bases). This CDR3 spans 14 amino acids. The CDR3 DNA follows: TGTGCCAGCACCTTAGAGCCTAGCACAGAAACGCAGTATTTT. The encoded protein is CASTLEPSTETQYF.

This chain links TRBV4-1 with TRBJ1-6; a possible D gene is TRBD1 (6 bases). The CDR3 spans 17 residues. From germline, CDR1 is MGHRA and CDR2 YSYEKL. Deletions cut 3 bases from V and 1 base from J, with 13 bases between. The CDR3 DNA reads TGCGCCAGCAGCCACCCCCCGGGGGCGTCCTATAATTCACCCCTCCACTTT. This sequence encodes CASSHPPGASYNSPLHF.

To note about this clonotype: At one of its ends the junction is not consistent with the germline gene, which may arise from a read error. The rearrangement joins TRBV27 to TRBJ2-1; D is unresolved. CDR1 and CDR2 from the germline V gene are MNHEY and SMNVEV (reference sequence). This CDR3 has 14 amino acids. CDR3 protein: CASSLQNSYNEHFF. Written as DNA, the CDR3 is TGTGCCAGCAGTTTGCAAAACTCCTACAATGAGCACTTCTTC.

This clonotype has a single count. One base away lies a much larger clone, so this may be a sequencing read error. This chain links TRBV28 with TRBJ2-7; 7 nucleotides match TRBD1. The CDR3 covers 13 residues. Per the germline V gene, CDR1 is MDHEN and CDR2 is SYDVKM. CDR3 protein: CPTTRDSPYEQYF. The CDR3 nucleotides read TGTCCCACCACCCGGGACAGCCCCTACGAGCAGTACTTC.

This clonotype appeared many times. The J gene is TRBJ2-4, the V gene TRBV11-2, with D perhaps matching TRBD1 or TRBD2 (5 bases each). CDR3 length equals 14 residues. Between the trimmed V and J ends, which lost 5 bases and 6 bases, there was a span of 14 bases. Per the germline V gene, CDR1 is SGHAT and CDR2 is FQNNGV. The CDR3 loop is CASSQGDSGNIQYF. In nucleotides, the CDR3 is TGTGCCAGCAGCCAGGGAGACAGTGGAAACATTCAGTACTTC.

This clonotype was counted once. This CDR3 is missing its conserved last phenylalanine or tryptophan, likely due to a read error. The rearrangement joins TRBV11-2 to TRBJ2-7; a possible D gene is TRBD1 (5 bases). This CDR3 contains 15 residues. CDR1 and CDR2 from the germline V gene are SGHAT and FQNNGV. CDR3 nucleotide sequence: TGTGCAAGCAGCTTAAGTGTCGCAGGGTTGAGCGAGCAGTACTTA. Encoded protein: CASSLSVAGLSEQYL.

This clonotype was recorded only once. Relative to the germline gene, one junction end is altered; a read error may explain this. The CDR3 coding sequence is TGCCCCAGCAGCTTGAGTAGGCCCTCGACAGATACGCAGTATTTT. This codes for CPSSLSRPSTDTQYF. The chain carries TRBV5-1 and TRBJ2-3; D remains ambiguous. CDR1 is SGHRS, CDR2 YFSETQ, per germline. The CDR3 length is 15 residues.

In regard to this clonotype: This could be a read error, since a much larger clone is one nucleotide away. CDR3 sequence reads: CIVGIGGNTEAFF. DNA of the CDR3: TGCATCGTTGGTATAGGGGGGAACACTGAAGCTTTCTTT. This chain connects TRBV29-1 to TRBJ1-1, with TRBD1 as a possible D gene (6 bases). The length of the CDR3 is 13 residues. The germline V gene encodes CDR1 SQVTM and CDR2 ANQGSEA.

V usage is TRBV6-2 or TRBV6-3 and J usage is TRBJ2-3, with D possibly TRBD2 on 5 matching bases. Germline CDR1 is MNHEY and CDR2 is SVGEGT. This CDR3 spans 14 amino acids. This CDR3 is CDIGKVLNTDTQYF. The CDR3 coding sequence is TGTGACATCGGGAAGGTACTAAACACAGATACGCAGTATTTT.

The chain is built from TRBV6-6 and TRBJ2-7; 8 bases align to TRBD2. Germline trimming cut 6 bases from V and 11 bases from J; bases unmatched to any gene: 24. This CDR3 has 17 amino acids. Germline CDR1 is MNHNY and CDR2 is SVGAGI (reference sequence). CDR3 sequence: CASSPNSGSPNSYVKYF. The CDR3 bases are TGTGCCAGCAGCCCCAACAGCGGGAGCCCCAACTCCTACGTGAAGTACTTC.

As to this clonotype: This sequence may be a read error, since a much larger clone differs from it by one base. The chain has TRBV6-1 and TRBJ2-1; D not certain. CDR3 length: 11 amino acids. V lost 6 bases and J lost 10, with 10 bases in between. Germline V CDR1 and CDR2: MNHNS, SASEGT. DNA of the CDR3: TGTGCCAGCAGAGAGCATGGCGAGCAGTTCTTC. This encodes CASREHGEQFF.

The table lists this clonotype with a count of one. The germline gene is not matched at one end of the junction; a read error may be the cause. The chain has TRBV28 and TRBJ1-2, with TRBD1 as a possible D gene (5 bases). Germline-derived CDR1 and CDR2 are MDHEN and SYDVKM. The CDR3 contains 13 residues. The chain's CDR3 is CACSQGANYGYTF. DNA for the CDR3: TGTGCCTGCAGCCAAGGGGCAAACTATGGCTACACCTTC.

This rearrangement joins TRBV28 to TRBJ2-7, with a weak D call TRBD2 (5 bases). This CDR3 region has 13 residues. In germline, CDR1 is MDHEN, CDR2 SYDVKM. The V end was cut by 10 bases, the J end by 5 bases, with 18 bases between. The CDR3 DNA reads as TGTGCCATCAGCCCCCGTTGGGGAGACGAGCAGTACTTC. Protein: CAISPRWGDEQYF.

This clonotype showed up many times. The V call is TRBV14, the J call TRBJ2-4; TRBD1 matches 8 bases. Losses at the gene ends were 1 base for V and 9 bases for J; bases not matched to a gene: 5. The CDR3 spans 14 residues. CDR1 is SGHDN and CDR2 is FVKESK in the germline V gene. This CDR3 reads CASSQGTGLGIQYF. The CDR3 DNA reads TGTGCCAGCAGCCAAGGGACAGGGCTAGGCATTCAGTACTTC.

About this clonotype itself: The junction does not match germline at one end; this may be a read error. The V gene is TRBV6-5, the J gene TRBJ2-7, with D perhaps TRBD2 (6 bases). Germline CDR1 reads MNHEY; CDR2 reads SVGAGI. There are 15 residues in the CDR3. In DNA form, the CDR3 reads TGCGCCAGCAACCTCGGTGGCGGGGCCTCCTACGAGCAGTACTTC. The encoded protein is CASNLGGGASYEQYF.